What follows are 10 T cell receptor beta chains derived from one specimen sequenced in a study of cytomegalovirus exposure and HLA in healthy donors. With 60 Vbeta and 13 Jbeta primers, the PCR was carried out. Generated by immunoSEQ multiplex PCR, the TCRdb table keeps only in-frame clones and is missing some. Of over 65,000 clones listed, less than 85% are singletons. Sequencing used PBMCs. The source of these receptors is a human donor in good health.

V gene TRBV9 combines with J gene TRBJ1-1, with unresolved D. The germline V gene has CDR1 SGDLS and CDR2 YYNGEE. Trimming cost V 1 base and J 4 bases, with 14 bases left between them. The CDR3 loop spans 15 amino acids. Here the CDR3 DNA reads TGTGCCAGCAGCGTAATTTCAGGCATGGGCACTGAAGCTTTCTTT. This sequence encodes CASSVISGMGTEAFF.

The V and J genes are TRBV27 and TRBJ2-7; D perhaps matches TRBD2 (6 bases). The germline V gene has CDR1 MNHEY and CDR2 SMNVEV (reference sequence). The CDR3 has 17 amino acids. V lost 3 bases to trimming and J lost 5 bases, with 23 bases between them. The CDR3 region is CASSFRPGTQFLNEQYF. CDR3 in DNA: TGTGCCAGCAGTTTTAGGCCCGGGACTCAATTTTTGAACGAGCAGTACTTC.

A single count supports this clone. This rearrangement joins TRBV7-2 to TRBJ2-2; TRBD2 matches at 10 bases. This CDR3 spans 18 amino acids. The junction had 12 bases not matched to a gene; V was cut back by 3 bases and J by 5 bases. Looked up from germline, CDR1 is SGHTA and CDR2 is FQGNSA. CDR3 DNA: TGTGCCAGCAGCTTCGGCCAGCGGGGGGGATTCGGGACCGGGGAGCTGTTTTTT. It specifies CASSFGQRGGFGTGELFF.

The chain employs TRBV7-2 and TRBJ1-1, with D possibly matching TRBD1 (5 bases). V was clipped by 4 bases and J by 2 bases, with 11 bases between them. Looked up from germline, CDR1 is SGHTA and CDR2 is FQGNSA. The CDR3 runs to 14 residues. The CDR3 sequence is CASSYRGGNTEAFF. The CDR3 DNA reads as TGTGCCAGCAGCTACCGCGGGGGTAACACTGAAGCTTTCTTT.

This sequence joins TRBV27 and TRBJ2-1, with 9 bases that match TRBD2. The ends lost 2 bases at V and 7 bases at J; junction bases unmatched: 6. In germline, CDR1 is MNHEY, CDR2 SMNVEV (reference sequence). The CDR3 length is 15 residues. The DNA for the CDR3 is TGTGCCAGCAGTTTACGGCGGGGGGGCCGGAATGAGCAGTTCTTC. It encodes CASSLRRGGRNEQFF.

The chain employs TRBV5-6 and TRBJ1-6; a possible D gene is TRBD1 (5 bases). Germline V gene data show CDR1 as SGHDT and CDR2 as YYEEEE. With 1 base removed from V and 6 bases from J, the gap between germline ends came to 11 bases. The CDR3 length is 15 residues. CDR3 amino acids: CASSLRGRVNSPLHF. In DNA, the CDR3 is TGTGCCAGCAGCTTGAGGGGCAGGGTTAATTCACCCCTCCACTTT.

The chain carries TRBV19 and TRBJ2-7; 8 bases are a match to TRBD1. The CDR3 is made up of 14 amino acids. Germline V gene sequence: CDR1 LNHDA, CDR2 SQIVND (reference sequence). The V gene end was trimmed by 5 bases and the J gene end by 3 bases; junction bases not matched to a gene: 6. The CDR3 region is CASSPTTGGYEQYF. The DNA for the CDR3 is TGTGCCAGTAGTCCCACCACAGGGGGCTACGAGCAGTACTTC.

Only a few counts were recorded for this clone. V and J are TRBV5-4 and TRBJ2-3; D might be TRBD2 (6 bases). The CDR3 consists of 16 residues. CDR1 is SGHNT and CDR2 is YYREEE in the germline V gene (reference sequence). V was clipped by 0 bases and J by 4 bases, with 15 bases between them. CDR3 protein: CASSLALPPGADTQYF. CDR3 DNA sequence: TGTGCCAGCAGCTTGGCCTTGCCTCCGGGGGCAGATACGCAGTATTTT.

This clone has more than one count but fewer than ten. This sample also contains other DNA sequences that code for the same CDR3. This chain connects TRBV4-2 to TRBJ1-1, with TRBD1 identical over 10 bases. The CDR3 consists of 16 residues. Trimming removed 5 bases from V and 1 base from J; junction bases left unmatched: 7. The germline V gene encodes CDR1 LGHNA and CDR2 YNFKEQ. The CDR3 DNA reads as TGTGCCAGCAGCTTGTTCGGACAGGGGGGGAACACTGAAGCTTTCTTT. Translated, it gives CASSLFGQGGNTEAFF.

This chain links TRBV5-4 with TRBJ1-4, with 8 bases that match TRBD1. Germline trimming cut 4 bases from V and 3 bases from J; bases unmatched to any gene: 2. CDR1 is SGHNT, CDR2 YYREEE, per germline (reference sequence). The CDR3 extends over 14 amino acids. The CDR3 nucleotides read TGTGCCAGCAGCCCGGGACAGGCTAATGAAAAACTGTTTTTT. Its translation: CASSPGQANEKLFF.